Detailed here is one T cell receptor beta chain. TCRdb reprocessed the 5' RACE reads via MiXCR and lists one record per CDR3 protein. Counted here are around 65,000 distinct CDR3 sequences, around 10% occurring once; the ten biggest clones make up approximately 1.1%. The data are from a study of T-cell memory formation after mild COVID-19. Per the germline V gene, CDR1 is SGHRS and CDR2 is YFSETQ. The V gene lost 0 bases and the J gene lost 2 bases, with 9 bases spanning the gap. There are 16 residues in the CDR3. The chain joins TRBV5-1 to TRBJ2-6; D may be TRBD2 (5 bases). This TCR derives from a man aged 18 to 35 who had mild COVID-19 (a few samples of this study predate the infection). Cell type and time point are not known. The sample comprised PBMCs or a T cell subset sorted from them (not recorded which). Here the CDR3 DNA reads TGCGCCAGCAGCTTGGCCCCGGGGACTGGGGCCAACGTCCTGACTTTC. Translation gives CASSLAPGTGANVLTF.